This T cell receptor beta chain came from a study of T cells in women clearing cervical HPV infection. Study findings and constraints: TRBV6-7 abundance was lower in cases than controls (around 0.1% versus 0.15%).

The method was immunoSEQ multiplex PCR; TCRdb's version includes in-frame clones alone and lacks a portion of them. Recorded here are fewer than 30,000 clones; the top ten clones represent more than 6.5%. The J segment lost 5 bases and the V segment lost 4 bases, leaving 8 bases of the junction unmatched. This CDR3 contains 15 residues. The V gene's germline CDR1 is LNHDA and CDR2 SQIVND (reference sequence). A remark on this clone: Its antigen is unidentified. Read data end 3 residues before the CDR3 end; the end is taken from the germline J gene.

The chain couples TRBV19 to TRBJ2-5; TRBD1 matches at 9 bases. The sample comprised blood buffy coat. This receptor was taken from a woman between 18 and 75 years old with a cervical HPV16 infection that either progressed to CIN3+ or cleared (not recorded which). The sequenced part of the CDR3 DNA is TGTGCCAGTAGTACGACAGGGGGTGATGCGGAGACC. It codes for CASSTTGGDAET. From start to end, the CDR3 is CASSTTGGDAETQYF. Full variable domain (rest looked up from reference TRBV19 and TRBJ2-5): DGGITQSPKYLFRKEGQNVTLSCEQNLNHDAMYWYRQDPGQGLRLIYYSQIVNDFQKGDIAEGYSVSREKKESFPLTVTSAQKNPTAFYLCASSTTGGDAETQYFGPGTRLLVL.